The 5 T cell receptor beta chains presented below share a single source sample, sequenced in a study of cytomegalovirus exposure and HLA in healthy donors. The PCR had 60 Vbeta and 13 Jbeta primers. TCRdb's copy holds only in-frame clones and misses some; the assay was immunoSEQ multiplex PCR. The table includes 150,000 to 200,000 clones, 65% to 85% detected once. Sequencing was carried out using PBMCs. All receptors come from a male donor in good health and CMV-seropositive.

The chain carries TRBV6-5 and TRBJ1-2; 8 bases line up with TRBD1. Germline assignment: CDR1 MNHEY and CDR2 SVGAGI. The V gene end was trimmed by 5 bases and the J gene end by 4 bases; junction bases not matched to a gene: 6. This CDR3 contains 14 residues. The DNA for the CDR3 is TGTGCCAGCAGTGGGACGGACAGGGTCTATGGCTACACCTTC. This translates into CASSGTDRVYGYTF.

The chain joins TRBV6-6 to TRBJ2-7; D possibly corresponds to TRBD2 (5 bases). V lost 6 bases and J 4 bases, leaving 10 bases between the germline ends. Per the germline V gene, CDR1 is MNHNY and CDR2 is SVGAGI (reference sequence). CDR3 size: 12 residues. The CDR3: CASSPGSYEQYF. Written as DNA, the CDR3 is TGTGCCAGCAGCCCGGGGTCTTACGAGCAGTACTTC.

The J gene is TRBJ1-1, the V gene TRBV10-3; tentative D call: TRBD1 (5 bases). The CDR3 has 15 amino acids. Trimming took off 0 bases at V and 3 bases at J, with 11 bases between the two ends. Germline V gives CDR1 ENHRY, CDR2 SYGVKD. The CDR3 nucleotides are TGTGCCATCAGTGAGTCTCGACAGAACTACACTGAAGCTTTCTTT. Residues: CAISESRQNYTEAFF.

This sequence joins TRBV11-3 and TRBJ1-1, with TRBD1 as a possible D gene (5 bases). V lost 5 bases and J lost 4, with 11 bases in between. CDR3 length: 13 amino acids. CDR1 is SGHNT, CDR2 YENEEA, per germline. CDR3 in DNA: TGTGCCAGCAGCATCACAGGAGTCACTGAAGCTTTCTTT. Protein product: CASSITGVTEAFF.

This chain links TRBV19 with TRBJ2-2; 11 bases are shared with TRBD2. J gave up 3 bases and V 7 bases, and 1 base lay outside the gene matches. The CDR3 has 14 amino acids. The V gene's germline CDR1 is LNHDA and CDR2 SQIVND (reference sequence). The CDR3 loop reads CASKGLADTGELFF. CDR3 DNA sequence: TGTGCCAGTAAGGGACTAGCGGACACCGGGGAGCTGTTTTTT.